Following are 32 T cell receptor beta chains from one sample sequenced in a study of blood T cell repertoires in COVID-19. Clones were sequenced by immunoSEQ multiplex PCR, and TCRdb holds only the in-frame ones, with some missing. The data show more than 200,000 clones, roughly 84% seen once. The sequenced sample consisted of peripheral blood. These receptors were taken from a woman in her thirties or forties who had recovered from COVID-19.

The rearrangement links TRBV29-1 to TRBJ2-1; D is possibly TRBD2 (6 bases). The V end lost 7 bases, the J end lost 6 bases, and 13 bases lay between the germline ends. The CDR3 runs to 12 residues. Germline V gene data show CDR1 as SQVTM and CDR2 as ANQGSEA. DNA of the CDR3: TGCAGCGGTCGTACTAGCTCCAATGAGCAGTTCTTC. It encodes CSGRTSSNEQFF.

This sequence joins TRBV27 and TRBJ1-1; 7 nucleotides align to TRBD1. The CDR3 runs to 15 residues. Germline trimming cut 5 bases from V and 0 bases from J; bases unmatched to any gene: 6. The germline V gene has CDR1 MNHEY and CDR2 SMNVEV (reference sequence). The chain's CDR3 is CASSPAGQLNTEAFF. CDR3 coding DNA: TGTGCCAGCAGTCCGGCGGGACAGTTGAACACTGAAGCTTTCTTT.

A single count supports this clone. The rearrangement links TRBV4-2 to TRBJ1-6; 7 bases match TRBD1. Germline CDR1 and CDR2: LGHNA and YNFKEQ. The CDR3 runs 15 residues. Trimming removed 0 bases from V and 7 bases from J; junction bases left unmatched: 3. The CDR3, as DNA: TGTGCCAGCAGCCAAGAGGGACAGTCAAATTCACCCCTCCACTTT. It is translated as CASSQEGQSNSPLHF.

This chain uses TRBV3-1 (or the pseudogene TRBV3-2) with TRBJ2-6, with TRBD2 matching 13 bases. The CDR3 spans 22 residues. Germline V gene data show CDR1 as LGHDT and CDR2 as YNNKEL (reference sequence). The V segment lost 0 bases and the J segment 0 bases; nucleotides outside the gene matches: 11. CDR3 sequence (DNA): TGTGCCAGCAGCCAAGAGACTAGCGGGGGGCTATACCCAGACTCTGGGGCCAACGTCCTGACTTTC. Translated: CASSQETSGGLYPDSGANVLTF.

This clone appeared once. CDR3 nucleotides: TGCAGCGCTGGAACACCGGGACAGGGGATCAACGAGCAGTACTTC. This translates into CSAGTPGQGINEQYF. This rearrangement joins TRBV29-1 to TRBJ2-7; TRBD1 matches at 10 bases. Germline CDR1 reads SQVTM; CDR2 reads ANQGSEA. V gave up 7 bases and J gave up 5 bases; unmatched junction bases: 14. This CDR3 contains 15 residues.

This clone has a handful of counts. The J gene is TRBJ1-1, the V gene TRBV13, with D possibly TRBD1 on 5 matching bases. Germline loops: CDR1 PRHDT, CDR2 FYEKMQ (reference sequence). Between the trimmed V and J ends, which lost 3 bases and 6 bases, there was a span of 11 bases. The CDR3 is made up of 13 amino acids. The DNA for the CDR3 is TGTGCCAGCAGCTTTAGCTGGGGCGCTGAAGCTTTCTTT. This codes for CASSFSWGAEAFF.

The chain joins TRBV3-1 (or the pseudogene TRBV3-2) to TRBJ2-7; the match to TRBD1 covers 9 bases. This CDR3 region has 18 residues. In germline, CDR1 is LGHDT, CDR2 YNNKEL (reference sequence). V dropped 3 bases and J dropped 6; count of bases not matched to a gene: 18. As DNA, the CDR3 is TGTGCCAGCAGCCACCTCTCAGGACAGGGGCGCCCGGGGGGCGAGCAGTACTTC. This gives the protein CASSHLSGQGRPGGEQYF.

CDR3 in DNA: TGTGCCAGCAGCTTAGGGCTTTTTTTAACAGGGAGCTACAATGAGCAGTTCTTC. Translating gives CASSLGLFLTGSYNEQFF. The chain links TRBV11-2 to TRBJ2-1; D possibly corresponds to TRBD1 (6 bases). The V and J ends lost 1 base and 3 bases respectively, with 19 bases between them. The CDR3 totals 18 residues. The germline V gene has CDR1 SGHAT and CDR2 FQNNGV.

The V gene is TRBV6-2 or TRBV6-3, the J gene TRBJ2-4; the D gene is possibly TRBD1 (6 bases). Germline CDR1 is MNHEY and CDR2 is SVGEGT. Trimming removed 0 bases from V and 0 bases from J, with 15 bases in between. CDR3 size: 18 residues. DNA for the CDR3: TGTGCCAGCAGTTACTCCCCCTCGCAGGGGCTAGCCAAAAACATTCAGTACTTC. This gives the protein CASSYSPSQGLAKNIQYF.

V usage is TRBV7-9 and J usage is TRBJ2-1, with D possibly being TRBD1 (7 bases). Deletions cut 5 bases from V and 4 bases from J, with 15 bases between. The CDR3 consists of 15 residues. Germline CDR1 is SEHNR and CDR2 is FQNEAQ (reference sequence). CDR3 amino acids: CASSRGQGVYNEQFF. DNA of the CDR3: TGTGCCAGCAGCCGGGGGCAGGGGGTTTACAATGAGCAGTTCTTC. Drawing the rest from reference TRBV7-9 and TRBJ2-1, the complete variable domain is DTGVSQNPRHKITKRGQNVTFRCDPISEHNRLYWYRQTLGQGPEFLTYFQNEAQLEKSRLLSDRFSAERPKGSFSTLEIQRTEQGDSAMYLCASSRGQGVYNEQFFGPGTRLTVL.

The V call is TRBV18, the J call TRBJ1-6; D might be TRBD1 (6 bases). The CDR3 has 15 amino acids. Germline CDR1 and CDR2: KGHSH and LQKENI. Trimming took off 3 bases at V and 5 bases at J, with 11 bases between the two ends. Here the CDR3 DNA reads TGTGCCAGCTCACCGCGGACAGTAAATAATTCACCCCTCCACTTT. Translating it yields CASSPRTVNNSPLHF.

The chain recombines TRBV4-3 with TRBJ2-1, with D possibly matching TRBD2 (5 bases). Trimming shortened V by 2 bases and J by 0 bases, and 20 bases separated the two germline ends. Per germline, CDR1 LGHNA and CDR2 YSLEER. The CDR3 is made up of 19 amino acids. CDR3 DNA sequence: TGCGCCAGCAGCCAATCGATTCTGTCCAGCGGAGACTCCTACAATGAGCAGTTCTTC. Amino acid sequence: CASSQSILSSGDSYNEQFF.

V is TRBV9 and J is TRBJ2-7, with 7 bases identical to TRBD1. Per germline, CDR1 SGDLS and CDR2 YYNGEE. This CDR3 has 15 amino acids. V was pared by 4 bases and J by 2 bases, with 9 bases of the junction left unmatched. CDR3 loop: CASSKTGVGTYEQYF. For the CDR3, the DNA is TGTGCCAGCAGCAAAACAGGGGTGGGGACCTACGAGCAGTACTTC.

This chain joins TRBV23-1 and TRBJ2-1, with 8 bases matching TRBD1. TRBV23-1 is marked as an open reading frame, function uncertain. The CDR3 is made up of 14 amino acids. J gave up 6 bases and V 7 bases, and 8 bases lay outside the gene matches. This CDR3 is CASKPAGTGNEQFF. For the CDR3, the DNA is TGCGCCAGCAAACCAGCCGGGACAGGCAATGAGCAGTTCTTC.

V and J are TRBV6-5 and TRBJ1-4; TRBD1 aligns across 7 bases. V shed 5 bases and J 0 bases; nucleotides not matched to a gene: 0. There are 14 residues in the CDR3. Germline V gene lookup returns CDR1 MNHEY and CDR2 SVGAGI. CDR3 coding DNA: TGTGCCAGCAGTACAGGGGCAACTAATGAAAAACTGTTTTTT. Its translation is CASSTGATNEKLFF.

This chain uses TRBV10-3 with TRBJ1-2; 8 bases agree with TRBD1. Germline loops: CDR1 ENHRY, CDR2 SYGVKD. The V and J ends lost 5 bases and 1 base, in that order; junction bases with no gene match: 6. The length of the CDR3 is 15 residues. The CDR3: CAISSGTGYNYGYTF. The CDR3 nucleotides read TGTGCCATCAGTTCCGGGACAGGTTATAACTATGGCTACACCTTC.

V usage is TRBV7-9 and J usage is TRBJ2-7; D may be TRBD1 (5 bases). The CDR3 consists of 13 residues. V was clipped by 1 base and J by 4 bases, with 8 bases between them. Germline loops: CDR1 SEHNR, CDR2 FQNEAQ (reference sequence). CDR3 sequence: CASSLGAGYEQYF. In nucleotides, the CDR3 is TGTGCCAGCAGCTTAGGGGCAGGGTACGAGCAGTACTTC.

This clone came up a few times. The chain is built from TRBV21-1 and TRBJ2-1; the table names TRBD2, a call not compared with the DNA. TRBV21-1 is designated a pseudogene. The CDR3 runs to 16 residues. CDR3 in amino acids: CASSTHTGTSGNEQFF. Written as DNA, the CDR3 is TGTGCCAGCAGCACCCATACCGGGACTAGCGGCAATGAGCAGTTCTTC.

The V gene is TRBV28, the J gene TRBJ1-2; D is possibly TRBD1 (5 bases). The CDR3 extends over 14 amino acids. From germline, CDR1 is MDHEN and CDR2 SYDVKM. Trimming took 11 bases from V and 4 from J, leaving 20 bases between them. The DNA of the CDR3 is TGTGCCGTACAGTTCACCGGGGGAGCCTATGGCTACACCTTC. As protein: CAVQFTGGAYGYTF.

CDR3: CASSPMASGGLQNNEQFF. In DNA, the CDR3 is TGTGCCAGCTCACCAATGGCTAGCGGGGGACTTCAGAACAATGAGCAGTTCTTC. The chain carries TRBV18 and TRBJ2-1, with 10 bases that match TRBD2. This CDR3 region has 18 residues. The germline V gene has CDR1 KGHSH and CDR2 LQKENI. The junction had 12 bases not matched to a gene; V was cut back by 2 bases and J by 5 bases.

The chain has TRBV7-9 and TRBJ1-5; weak D call: TRBD1 (6 bases). This CDR3 contains 15 residues. Trimming shortened V by 1 base and J by 7 bases, and 14 bases separated the two germline ends. The germline V gene has CDR1 SEHNR and CDR2 FQNEAQ (reference sequence). The CDR3: CASSLDRAGVQPQHF. The DNA of the CDR3 is TGTGCCAGCAGCTTAGATCGGGCAGGGGTCCAGCCCCAGCATTTT. The full variable domain, completed using reference TRBV7-9 and TRBJ1-5, is DTGVSQNPRHKITKRGQNVTFRCDPISEHNRLYWYRQTLGQGPEFLTYFQNEAQLEKSRLLSDRFSAERPKGSFSTLEIQRTEQGDSAMYLCASSLDRAGVQPQHFGDGTRLSIL.

V is TRBV6-5 and J is TRBJ2-5, with D maybe TRBD1 (6 bases). From germline, CDR1 is MNHEY and CDR2 SVGAGI. Trimming cost V 6 bases and J 3 bases, with 14 bases left between them. This CDR3 has 14 residues. The DNA for the CDR3 is TGTGCCAGCAGGGGAACAGGGTCGGAAGAGACCCAGTACTTC. Amino acids: CASRGTGSEETQYF.

The chain employs TRBV7-3 and TRBJ2-1, with 9 bases identical to TRBD1. After removal of 5 bases from V and 2 bases from J, the junction contained 4 bases not matched to a gene. CDR3 size: 15 residues. CDR1 SGHTA and CDR2 FQGTGA come from the germline V gene. CDR3 nucleotide sequence: TGTGCCAGCAGCGGAGGGACAGGGACCTACAATGAGCAGTTCTTC. It codes for CASSGGTGTYNEQFF.

The chain has TRBV6-2 or TRBV6-3 and TRBJ2-5, with D possibly matching TRBD1 (6 bases). The CDR3 is 16 amino acids. Germline-derived CDR1 and CDR2 are MNHEY and SVGEGT. V shed 5 bases and J shed 1 base, with 17 bases lying between them. The CDR3 is CASSSKGTHFQETQYF. For the CDR3, the DNA is TGTGCCAGCAGTAGCAAAGGGACACACTTCCAAGAGACCCAGTACTTC.

The chain employs TRBV3-1 (or the pseudogene TRBV3-2) and TRBJ2-3; 9 bases map to TRBD2. Trimming removed 4 bases from V and 3 bases from J; junction bases left unmatched: 11. Per germline, CDR1 LGHDT and CDR2 YNNKEL (reference sequence). The CDR3 loop spans 17 amino acids. In DNA, the CDR3 is TGTGCCAGCAGCCCCTGGAAGGCTAGCGGGATGACAGATACGCAGTATTTT. Its protein product is CASSPWKASGMTDTQYF.

The rearrangement uses TRBV28 and TRBJ2-7, with D possibly being TRBD2 (5 bases). The CDR3 consists of 15 residues. Germline V gives CDR1 MDHEN, CDR2 SYDVKM. Trimming took 4 bases from V and 2 from J, leaving 15 bases between them. CDR3 sequence: CASSSLTGSTYEQYF. For the CDR3, the DNA is TGTGCCAGCAGTTCGCTGACGGGGTCGACCTACGAGCAGTACTTC.

This chain joins TRBV25-1 and TRBJ2-3; D may be TRBD2 (5 bases). The CDR3 is 13 residues long. Trimming took 4 bases from V and 6 from J, leaving 11 bases between them. The germline gives CDR1 MGHDK, CDR2 SYGVNS. The CDR3 DNA sequence: TGTGCCAGCAGTGTACTAGATCCCGATACGCAGTATTTT. Translating gives CASSVLDPDTQYF.

The J gene is TRBJ2-4, the V gene TRBV3-1 (or the pseudogene TRBV3-2); D not resolved. CDR3 length: 13 amino acids. Germline CDR1 is LGHDT and CDR2 is YNNKEL (reference sequence). Trimming took 8 bases from V and 5 from J, leaving 13 bases between them. The DNA for the CDR3 is TGTGCCAGCGGAAACAGTCTCCAAAACATTCAGTACTTC. It is translated as CASGNSLQNIQYF.

The rearrangement links TRBV5-4 to TRBJ2-1; tentative D call: TRBD1 (5 bases). Trimming pared 4 bases from V and 10 bases from J, leaving 12 bases between. CDR1 is SGHNT and CDR2 is YYREEE in the germline V gene (reference sequence). The CDR3 loop spans 12 amino acids. The CDR3: CASSLPNREQFF. Written as DNA, the CDR3 is TGTGCCAGCAGCCTACCTAACAGGGAGCAGTTCTTC.

The chain has TRBV27 and TRBJ2-7; 8 nucleotides agree with TRBD2. The CDR3 has 15 residues. V lost 2 bases, J lost 5 bases, and 8 bases stayed unmatched. The germline V gene encodes CDR1 MNHEY and CDR2 SMNVEV (reference sequence). The chain's CDR3 is CASSLAGTRVHEQYF. Written as DNA, the CDR3 is TGTGCCAGCAGTTTAGCCGGGACTAGAGTCCACGAGCAGTACTTC.

The V call is TRBV19, the J call TRBJ1-1; D is ambiguous. The CDR3 consists of 13 residues. Germline CDR1 reads LNHDA; CDR2 reads SQIVND (reference sequence). The V gene lost 2 bases and the J gene lost 0 bases, with 4 bases spanning the gap. The CDR3 region is CASSISLNTEAFF. CDR3 nucleotide sequence: TGTGCCAGTAGTATATCCTTGAACACTGAAGCTTTCTTT.

This clone was found once. The chain joins TRBV19 to TRBJ2-3; 7 nucleotides agree with TRBD2. Germline V CDR1 and CDR2: LNHDA, SQIVND (reference sequence). This CDR3 region has 18 residues. With 6 bases clipped from V and 1 base from J, the junction kept 16 bases outside the gene matches. CDR3 residues: CASSHSRERGWRTDTQYF. Here the CDR3 DNA reads TGTGCCAGTAGCCACTCTCGGGAGCGGGGTTGGCGCACAGATACGCAGTATTTT.